A single sample gave rise to the 19 T cell receptor beta chains below, sequenced in a study of TIL therapy for anti-PD-1-resistant metastatic lung cancer. The immunoSEQ assay was v3. Sequencing used immunoSEQ multiplex PCR; TCRdb keeps in-frame clones, though not all of them. The sample gives 20,000 to 30,000 clones, roughly 72% of which show up once; 6.5% to 8% is in the top ten. Time point described: pre-treatment sample, taken before nivolumab and TIL therapy. Tumor tissue came from excised metastases, mostly pleural nodules or supraclavicular lymph nodes. This material consisted of tumor tissue, taken at baseline. Every receptor here comes from a person aged 25-80 years with non-small cell lung cancer.

This clone has only one observation. This chain connects TRBV4-1 to TRBJ1-2; the D gene is possibly TRBD1 (5 bases). This CDR3 is 16 amino acids long. Trimming cost V 0 bases and J 3 bases, with 14 bases left between them. Germline loops: CDR1 MGHRA, CDR2 YSYEKL. The CDR3 DNA follows: TGCGCCAGCAGCCAAGATCGGGCAGGGTTGGACTATGGCTACACCTTC. As protein: CASSQDRAGLDYGYTF.

In this sample, this clone turned up a few times. The CDR3 spells CASSSIWSLAPLHF. The DNA of the CDR3 is TGTGCCAGCAGCTCGATCTGGTCTCTGGCACCCCTCCACTTT. The chain recombines TRBV5-5 with TRBJ1-6; D call uncertain. The germline V gene encodes CDR1 SGHKS and CDR2 YYEKEE (reference sequence). The CDR3 sequence is 14 residues long. The V and J ends lost 3 bases and 11 bases respectively, with 15 bases between them.

The chain has TRBV9 and TRBJ1-6; 7 bases line up with TRBD1. This CDR3 region has 15 residues. CDR1 is SGDLS and CDR2 is YYNGEE in the germline V gene. The V segment lost 0 bases and the J segment 11 bases; nucleotides outside the gene matches: 8. CDR3 sequence reads: CASSVDGRGRAPLHF. The DNA of the CDR3 is TGTGCCAGCAGCGTAGATGGCAGGGGGAGGGCACCCCTCCACTTT.

The chain combines TRBV5-1 with TRBJ2-2, with 9 bases identical to TRBD1. The CDR3 totals 15 residues. The germline gives CDR1 SGHRS, CDR2 YFSETQ. Trimming took 4 bases from V and 4 from J; bases not matched to a gene: 5. CDR3 DNA: TGCGCCAGCAGCCCTGGGACAGGGCGCACCGGGGAGCTGTTTTTT. This gives the protein CASSPGTGRTGELFF. Variable domain in full (rest from reference TRBV5-1 and TRBJ2-2): KAGVTQTPRYLIKTRGQQVTLSCSPISGHRSVSWYQQTPGQGLQFLFEYFSETQRNKGNFPGRFSGRQFSNSRSEMNVSTLELGDSALYLCASSPGTGRTGELFFGEGSRLTVL.

For the CDR3, the DNA is TGTGCCAGCAGTTGGGCCCATGACTATGGCTACACCTTC. It encodes CASSWAHDYGYTF. The chain employs TRBV27 and TRBJ1-2; no firm D call. The germline V gene encodes CDR1 MNHEY and CDR2 SMNVEV (reference sequence). Trimming shortened V by 4 bases and J by 3 bases, and 9 bases separated the two germline ends. The CDR3 totals 13 residues.

The sample holds a few counts of this clone. The chain carries TRBV2 and TRBJ2-3, with 8 bases identical to TRBD2. CDR1 and CDR2 (germline): SNHLY, FYNNEI. CDR3 length: 13 amino acids. J gave up 7 bases and V 8 bases, and 8 bases lay outside the gene matches. The CDR3 protein is CASGGGLRNTQYF. The CDR3 DNA reads TGTGCCAGCGGCGGGGGGCTACGAAATACGCAGTATTTT. The full variable domain, completed using reference TRBV2 and TRBJ2-3, is EPEVTQTPSHQVTQMGQEVILRCVPISNHLYFYWYRQILGQKVEFLVSFYNNEISEKSEIFDDQFSVERPDGSNFTLKIRSTKLEDSAMYFCASGGGLRNTQYFGPGTRLTVL.

This clone was observed a single time. In DNA form, the CDR3 reads TGCGCCAGCAGCCATGGGACAGGGGGCCGAAACACTGAAGCTTTCTTT. This sequence encodes CASSHGTGGRNTEAFF. The chain employs TRBV5-1 and TRBJ1-1; 12 bases are a match to TRBD1. Germline trimming cut 4 bases from V and 2 bases from J; bases unmatched to any gene: 6. The CDR3 runs 16 residues. The germline V gene has CDR1 SGHRS and CDR2 YFSETQ.

This clone has only one observation. This sequence joins TRBV7-6 and TRBJ2-5; D is ambiguous. V lost 1 base to trimming and J lost 3 bases, with 21 bases between them. Looked up from germline, CDR1 is SGHVS and CDR2 is FNYEAQ. CDR3 size: 18 residues. CDR3: CASSLVARGGWTEETQYF. CDR3 nucleotides: TGTGCCAGCAGCTTAGTCGCCAGAGGTGGTTGGACCGAAGAGACCCAGTACTTC.

The CDR3 is CASEPTGGPYNEQFF. CDR3 DNA: TGTGCTAGTGAACCGACAGGGGGCCCCTACAATGAGCAGTTCTTC. This chain connects TRBV12-5 to TRBJ2-1, with 10 bases identical to TRBD1. This CDR3 spans 15 amino acids. In germline, CDR1 is LGHNT, CDR2 FRNRAP. The trim removed 7 bases at V and 2 bases at J, leaving 5 bases unmatched.

V gene TRBV6-5 combines with J gene TRBJ1-1, with a possible D match to TRBD1 (6 bases). Germline V lookup: CDR1 MNHEY, CDR2 SVGAGI. There are 16 residues in the CDR3. V was shortened by 0 bases and J by 4 bases, with 15 bases between the two germline ends. This CDR3 is CASSYSSGGAGTEAFF. CDR3 DNA: TGTGCCAGCAGTTACTCGAGTGGGGGCGCCGGCACTGAAGCTTTCTTT.

The gene calls are TRBV2 and TRBJ2-5, with D unclear. Per the germline V gene, CDR1 is SNHLY and CDR2 is FYNNEI. This CDR3 spans 13 amino acids. With 4 bases removed from V and 3 bases from J, the gap between germline ends came to 9 bases. DNA for the CDR3: TGTGCCAGCAGTGGAAGGGTTGAAGAGACCCAGTACTTC. Its protein product is CASSGRVEETQYF.

This clone was counted between two and nine times. The V and J genes are TRBV19 and TRBJ1-1; no firm D call. The CDR3 is 14 amino acids. V dropped 11 bases and J dropped 1 base, with 17 bases sitting between them. CDR1 LNHDA and CDR2 SQIVND come from the germline V gene (reference sequence). The CDR3 spells CAGKSRVENTEAFF. CDR3 in DNA: TGTGCCGGAAAATCGAGGGTGGAGAACACTGAAGCTTTCTTT.

This clone was seen only a few times. The chain combines TRBV7-6 with TRBJ1-2; 8 bases match TRBD1. The CDR3 extends over 17 amino acids. Germline CDR1 is SGHVS and CDR2 is FNYEAQ. Losses at the gene ends were 5 bases for V and 4 bases for J; bases not matched to a gene: 15. The CDR3 coding sequence is TGTGCCAGCAGCCTAAGACGACAGGGGACGAGGAGCTATGGCTACACCTTC. Translating gives CASSLRRQGTRSYGYTF.

This chain joins TRBV18 and TRBJ1-2; D not resolved. Trimming removed 3 bases from V and 0 bases from J, with 17 bases in between. The germline V gene encodes CDR1 KGHSH and CDR2 LQKENI. The CDR3 extends over 17 amino acids. The CDR3 reads CASSPVQPSSTNYGYTF. DNA of the CDR3: TGTGCCAGCTCACCTGTGCAGCCTTCCTCAACTAACTATGGCTACACCTTC.

This clone was counted a few times. The gene calls are TRBV5-6 and TRBJ1-1; D is ambiguous. V was clipped by 2 bases and J by 9 bases, with 20 bases between them. Germline V gene data show CDR1 as SGHDT and CDR2 as YYEEEE. The CDR3 consists of 15 residues. CDR3 DNA: TGTGCCAGCAGCTTCTTCACCGGGTACAATGCGCAAGCTTTCTTT. Its protein is CASSFFTGYNAQAFF.

The V call is TRBV20-1, the J call TRBJ2-1, with D unclear. CDR3 length equals 11 residues. CDR1 DFQATT and CDR2 SNEGSKA come from the germline V gene (reference sequence). V was shortened by 6 bases and J by 9 bases, with 12 bases between the two germline ends. The DNA for the CDR3 is TGCAGTGCAAGACGTGTGACTGAGCAGTTCTTC. This gives the protein CSARRVTEQFF.

CDR3: CASSLEFGGGTDTQYF. For the CDR3, the DNA is TGCGCCAGCAGCTTGGAATTTGGCGGGGGCACAGATACGCAGTATTTT. This chain uses TRBV5-1 with TRBJ2-3; possible D gene TRBD2, 6 bases. Germline V gene lookup returns CDR1 SGHRS and CDR2 YFSETQ. Trimming took 0 bases from V and 1 from J, leaving 12 bases between them. The CDR3 is 16 amino acids.

This clone was observed a few times. The rearrangement joins TRBV27 to TRBJ1-2, with D possibly TRBD1 on 5 matching bases. Trimming left V 4 bases short and J 2 bases short, with 11 bases between. The germline gives CDR1 MNHEY, CDR2 SMNVEV (reference sequence). This CDR3 is built from 14 residues. CDR3 residues: CASSYGGTNYGYTF. CDR3 nucleotides: TGTGCCAGCAGTTACGGTGGGACCAACTATGGCTACACCTTC.

This chain joins TRBV19 and TRBJ2-7; no firm D call. The germline CDR1 and CDR2 sequences are LNHDA and SQIVND (reference sequence). This CDR3 is 12 amino acids long. Between the trimmed V and J ends, which lost 5 bases and 0 bases, there was a span of 5 bases. In DNA form, the CDR3 reads TGTGCCAGTAGTCCGAGCTCCTACGAGCAGTACTTC. Its protein is CASSPSSYEQYF.